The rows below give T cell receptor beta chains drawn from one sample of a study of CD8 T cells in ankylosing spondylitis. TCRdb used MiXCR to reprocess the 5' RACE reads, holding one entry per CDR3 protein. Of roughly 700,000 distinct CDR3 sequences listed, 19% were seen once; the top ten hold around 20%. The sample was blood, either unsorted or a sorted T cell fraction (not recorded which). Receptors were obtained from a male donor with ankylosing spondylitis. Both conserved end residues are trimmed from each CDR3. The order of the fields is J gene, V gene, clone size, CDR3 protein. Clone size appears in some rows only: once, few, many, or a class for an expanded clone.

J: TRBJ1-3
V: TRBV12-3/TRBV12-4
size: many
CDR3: ASSLAYGNTIY

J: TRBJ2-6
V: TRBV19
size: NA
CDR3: ASSLWNSGANVLT

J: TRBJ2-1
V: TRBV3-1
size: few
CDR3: ASSPRTSGPGKQF

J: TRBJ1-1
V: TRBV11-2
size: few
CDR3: ASSLIALTEAF

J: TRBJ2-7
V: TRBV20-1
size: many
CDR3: SADPGTGAYEQY

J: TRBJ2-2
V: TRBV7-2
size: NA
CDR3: ASSFSGGRNTGELF

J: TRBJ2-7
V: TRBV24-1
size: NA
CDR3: ATSDPTGHPYEQY

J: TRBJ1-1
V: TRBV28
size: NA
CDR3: ASSLTGTVAEAF

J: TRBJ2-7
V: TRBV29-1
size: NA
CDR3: SVERAEDYEQY

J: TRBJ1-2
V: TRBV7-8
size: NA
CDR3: ASSVRDRETYGYT

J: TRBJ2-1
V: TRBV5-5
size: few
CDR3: ASSLEGQQYNEQF

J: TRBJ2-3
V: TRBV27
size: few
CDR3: ASGLVESTDTQY

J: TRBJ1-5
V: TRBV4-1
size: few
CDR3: ASSQDRGGGQPQH

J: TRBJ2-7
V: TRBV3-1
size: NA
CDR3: ASSQEIREYYEQY

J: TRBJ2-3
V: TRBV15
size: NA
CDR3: ATSWTSFGTDTQY

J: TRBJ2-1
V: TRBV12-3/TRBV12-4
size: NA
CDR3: ASSSPRIAGEKGHYNEQF

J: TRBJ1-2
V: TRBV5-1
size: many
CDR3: ASSLGTLNYGYT

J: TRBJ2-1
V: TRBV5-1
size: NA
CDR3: ASSWGLPNEQF

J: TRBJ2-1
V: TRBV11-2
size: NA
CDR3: ASSLVGGTHEQF

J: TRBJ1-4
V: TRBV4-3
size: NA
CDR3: ASSPTVGGPGKLF

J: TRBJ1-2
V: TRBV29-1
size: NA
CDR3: SVTGTNGYT

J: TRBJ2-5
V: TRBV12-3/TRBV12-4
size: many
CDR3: ASSPGTVQETQY

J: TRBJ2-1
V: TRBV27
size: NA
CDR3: ASSFGTGVNEQF

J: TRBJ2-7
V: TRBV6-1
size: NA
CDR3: ASSQLAGGEYEQY

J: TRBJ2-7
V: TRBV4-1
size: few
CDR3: ASSQDHQEGYEQY

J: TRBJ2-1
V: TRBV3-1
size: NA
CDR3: ASSRRVQGVNNEQF

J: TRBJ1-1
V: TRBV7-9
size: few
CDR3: ASSFQGLGTEAF

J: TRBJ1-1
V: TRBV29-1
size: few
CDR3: SADSGGGTEAF

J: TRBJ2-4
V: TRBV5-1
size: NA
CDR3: ASSLGQSLGDIQY

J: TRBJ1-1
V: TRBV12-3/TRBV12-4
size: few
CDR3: ASSYTYSPEAF

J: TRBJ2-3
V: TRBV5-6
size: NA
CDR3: ASSLTSTQY

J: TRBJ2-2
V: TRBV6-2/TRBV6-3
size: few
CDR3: ASSRDRSGGTGELF

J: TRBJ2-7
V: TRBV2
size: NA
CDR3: ASLAGSYEQY

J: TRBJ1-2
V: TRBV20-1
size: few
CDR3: SARQIRRDGYT

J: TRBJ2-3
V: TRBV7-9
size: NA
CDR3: ASSLFPPSTDTQY

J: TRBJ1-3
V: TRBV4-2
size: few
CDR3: ASSQDWSSGNTIY

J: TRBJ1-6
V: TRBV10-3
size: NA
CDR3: AIKLDRDNSPLH

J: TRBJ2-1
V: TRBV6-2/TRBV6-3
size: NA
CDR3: ASSYGSGSYNEQF

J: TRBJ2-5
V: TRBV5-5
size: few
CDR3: ASSLANREETQY

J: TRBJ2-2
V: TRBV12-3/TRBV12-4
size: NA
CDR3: ASTGQGNTGELF

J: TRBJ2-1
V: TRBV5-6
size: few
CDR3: ASSLVREGIYNEQF

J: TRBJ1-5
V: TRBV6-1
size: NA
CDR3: ASRSPGQGTQPQH

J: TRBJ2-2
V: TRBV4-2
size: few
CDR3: ASSQTSGRGNTGELF

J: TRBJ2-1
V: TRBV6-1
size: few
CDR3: ATNPTSGVYNEQF

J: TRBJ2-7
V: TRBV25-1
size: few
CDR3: ASSDVLRVYEGQY

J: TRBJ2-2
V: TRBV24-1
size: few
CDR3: ATKGGTGELF

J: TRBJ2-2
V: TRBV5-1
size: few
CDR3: ASRPSTGAAGELF

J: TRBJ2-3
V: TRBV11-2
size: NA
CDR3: ASSLASGGADTQY

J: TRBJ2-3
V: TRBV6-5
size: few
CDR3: ASSYYQGSQDTQY

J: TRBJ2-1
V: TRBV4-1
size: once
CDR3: ASSQAAATSGRWDEQF

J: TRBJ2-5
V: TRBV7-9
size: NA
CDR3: ASRPPPQGSQETQY

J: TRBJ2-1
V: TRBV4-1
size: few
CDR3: ASSQDSSGMGYNEQF

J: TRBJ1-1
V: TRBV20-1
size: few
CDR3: SARDEGIEAF

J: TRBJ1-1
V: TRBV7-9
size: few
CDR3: ASSLSTQPEAF

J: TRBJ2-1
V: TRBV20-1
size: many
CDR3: SARSNEQF